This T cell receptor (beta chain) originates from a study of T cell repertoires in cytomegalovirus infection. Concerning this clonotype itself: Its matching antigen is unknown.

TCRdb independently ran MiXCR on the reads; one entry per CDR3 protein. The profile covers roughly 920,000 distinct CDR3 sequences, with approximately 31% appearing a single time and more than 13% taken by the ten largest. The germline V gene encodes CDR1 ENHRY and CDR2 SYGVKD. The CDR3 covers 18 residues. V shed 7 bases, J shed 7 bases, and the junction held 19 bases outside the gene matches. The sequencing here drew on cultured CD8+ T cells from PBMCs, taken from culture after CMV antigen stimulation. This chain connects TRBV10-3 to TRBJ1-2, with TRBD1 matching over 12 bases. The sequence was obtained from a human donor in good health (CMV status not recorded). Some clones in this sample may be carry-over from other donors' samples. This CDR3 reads CAITKTGGTGGLYGGYTF. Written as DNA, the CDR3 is TGTGCCATCACCAAAACCGGGGGGACAGGGGGCCTGTATGGTGGCTACACCTTC.